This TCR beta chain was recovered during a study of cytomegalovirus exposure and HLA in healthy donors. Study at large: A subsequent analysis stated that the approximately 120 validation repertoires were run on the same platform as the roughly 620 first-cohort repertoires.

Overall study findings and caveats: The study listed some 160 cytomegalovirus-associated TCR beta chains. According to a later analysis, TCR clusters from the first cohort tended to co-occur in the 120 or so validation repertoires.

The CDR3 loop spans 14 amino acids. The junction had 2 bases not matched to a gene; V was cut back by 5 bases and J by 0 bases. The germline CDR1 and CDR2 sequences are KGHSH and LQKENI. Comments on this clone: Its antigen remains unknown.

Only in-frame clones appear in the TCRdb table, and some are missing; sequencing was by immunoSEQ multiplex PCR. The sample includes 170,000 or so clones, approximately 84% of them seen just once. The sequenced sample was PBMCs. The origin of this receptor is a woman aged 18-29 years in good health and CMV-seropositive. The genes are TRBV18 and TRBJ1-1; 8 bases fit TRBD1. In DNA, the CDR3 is TGTGCCAGCTCAGGGACAGGTTTGAACACTGAAGCTTTCTTT. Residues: CASSGTGLNTEAFF.